The sequence of this T cell receptor beta chain was determined in a study of blood T cell repertoires in COVID-19. Study summary: The origin of the acute and convalescent COVID-19 samples was the United States, Italy and Spain. PBMCs, B-cell-depleted T cells, or T cells were the source of the cDNA or gDNA that made up the material.

Per the original data handling: Reference gene primers were amplified, and this amplification served to estimate nucleated cell counts. The method was immunoSEQ multiplex PCR; TCRdb's version includes in-frame clones alone and lacks a portion of them. The D gene and trimming were derived from the DNA, and the V and J assignments and clone size from that table. The sample includes about 200,000 clones, just under 85% seen only once; the top ten take 6.5% to 7%. V gave up 4 bases and J gave up 3 bases; unmatched junction bases: 14. This CDR3 has 18 amino acids. In germline, CDR1 is MNHNS, CDR2 SASEGT. This sequence was found in a human donor with acute or convalescent COVID-19. The donor label of this sample is uncertain. The sequencing sample was made of peripheral blood. The chain joins TRBV6-1 to TRBJ1-1; 10 bases map to TRBD1. In DNA, the CDR3 is TGTGCCAGCAGTGTGAGGACAGGGGGTTTTGTTGTGGACACTGAAGCTTTCTTT. It codes for CASSVRTGGFVVDTEAFF.